This T cell receptor (beta chain) was retrieved from a study of beta chain bispecific antibodies for T cell cancers (dated by TCRdb to about 2021). Context from the whole study: Healthy donor T cells were cocultured with T cell leukemia lines and bispecific antibodies, then TRBV sequencing of surviving cells measured the depletion of each TRBV family. On the cell surface, TRBV12 (TRBV12-3) was expressed by Jurkat cells, whereas TRBV5-5 was expressed by HPB-ALL cells. Study-wide conclusions, independent of this receptor: Each sequenced sample mixed leukemia cell line cells with normal T cells, and most targeted TRBV signal came from the leukemia cells rather than normal T cells. Cross-reactivity of the anti-TRBV5-5 antibody with TRBV5-6 was attributed to high sequence similarity between the two genes.

The libraries included unique molecular identifier barcodes, and the barcodes were used to quantify clonotypes. Qiagen AllPrep DNA/RNA Micro kits were used to isolate total RNA, and an Agilent TapeStation was used to check RNA quality. TCR beta libraries were built by 5' RACE: cDNA synthesis followed by two PCR steps using TCR beta constant-region gene-specific primers. Sequencing of the TCR beta libraries was performed on an Illumina MiSeq platform. On the authors' methods: MIGEC, MiXCR and VDJtools were used for read processing. To get a clonotype's frequency, the unique molecular identifiers belonging to that clonotype were divided by all unique molecular identifiers in the sample. Nonfunctional TRBV genes classified in IMGT as pseudogenes or open reading frames, such as TRBV1, TRBV12-1 and TRBV21, were excluded. In-frame beta chains were kept once TCRdb had trimmed the public reads at Q25 with fastp and called clones with MiXCR. Every entry covers one CDR3 protein and lists the most common genes and DNA from its rows. The V and J calls, along with clone size, are taken from TCRdb and not from the paper's own processing. The sample table lists about 20,000 distinct CDR3 sequences, about 2.6% of them with a count of one. About 31% of the sample goes to the ten largest clones.

This clonotype was picked up a small number of times. Its antigen remains unidentified. Per-nucleotide qualities are absent, and no much larger clonotype sits a single base away. T cells were expanded from blood mononuclear cells with anti-CD3 antibody OKT3 or CD3/CD28 Dynabeads for roughly 3 days. The culture conditions for expanded T cells were RPMI 1640 plus 10% fetal bovine serum, recombinant human IL-2 (about 100 IU/ml) and IL-7 (around 4.8 ng/ml). For cocultures, about 50,000 normal T cells were combined with about 50,000 target cells and bispecific antibody in 75 to 100 ul and incubated for roughly 15 hours at 37 degrees C. Every bispecific antibody was made of two single-chain variable fragments expressed in a single-chain diabody format with a His tag. Effector T cells were obtained from healthy human donors, and peripheral blood mononuclear cells were isolated from leukapheresis samples by Ficoll density gradient centrifugation.

V loses 0 bases, J loses 0 bases, and the germline ends lie 12 bases apart. The CDR3 sequence holds 17 residues, the cysteine and phenylalanine included. Only the CDR3 region is kept as DNA, spanning 51 bases read in frame from base 1. CDR1 and CDR2 were assigned from the germline V gene (reference sequence) as GTSNPN and SVGIG. The sequence joins TRBV30 to TRBJ2-6, with an unclear D gene assignment. Sequencing used healthy donor T cells cultured with leukemia cells. The receptor's source is a human donor in good health. Some clones in this sample may be carry-over from other donors' samples. The nucleotide sequence reads as follows: TGTGCCTGGAGTGTATGGGATATGTTCTCTGGGGCCAACGTCCTGACTTTC. Protein translation: CAWSVWDMFSGANVLTF.